Presented here are 2 T cell receptor beta chains from one specimen sequenced in a study of beta chain features in type 1 diabetes. What was sequenced were expressed TCRB transcripts, since all of the isolated RNA had been reverse transcribed. Profiled with immunoSEQ multiplex PCR; TCRdb holds only in-frame clones, not every one. The table includes approximately 160,000 clones, 7.5% to 10% detected once. Source material: central memory CD4+ T cells from blood. The receptors stem from a man aged 18 to 35 in good health.

The chain recombines TRBV19 with TRBJ1-1, with 7 bases lining up with TRBD1. The junction had 2 bases not matched to a gene; V was cut back by 3 bases and J by 4 bases. Germline loops: CDR1 LNHDA, CDR2 SQIVND (reference sequence). The CDR3 consists of 13 residues. The CDR3 sequence: CASSIYRGTEAFF. DNA for the CDR3: TGTGCCAGTAGTATCTACAGGGGCACTGAAGCTTTCTTT. Full variable domain (rest looked up from reference TRBV19 and TRBJ1-1): DGGITQSPKYLFRKEGQNVTLSCEQNLNHDAMYWYRQDPGQGLRLIYYSQIVNDFQKGDIAEGYSVSREKKESFPLTVTSAQKNPTAFYLCASSIYRGTEAFFGQGTRLTVV.

The rearrangement uses TRBV28 and TRBJ2-7, with a tentative D call TRBD2 (5 bases). Germline CDR1 is MDHEN and CDR2 is SYDVKM. Trimming removed 2 bases from V and 3 bases from J, with 8 bases in between. CDR3 size: 13 residues. The CDR3 region has the DNA TGTGCCAGCAGTTTAGGACGGGGCTACGAGCAGTACTTC. It is translated as CASSLGRGYEQYF. The full variable domain, its missing parts supplied by reference TRBV28 and TRBJ2-7, is DVKVTQSSRYLVKRTGEKVFLECVQDMDHENMFWYRQDPGLGLRLIYFSYDVKMKEKGDIPEGYSVSREKKERFSLILESASTNQTSMYLCASSLGRGYEQYFGPGTRLTVT.